This is a list of T cell receptor beta chains from one sample in a study of beta chain features in type 1 diabetes. Only in-frame clones appear in the TCRdb table, and some are missing; sequencing was by immunoSEQ multiplex PCR. The profile covers about 320,000 clones, with about 14% appearing a single time and 6.7% taken by the ten largest. The sequenced material came from central memory CD4+ T cells from blood. These receptors were collected from a man younger than 40 in good health. CDR3s leave out the opening cysteine and the closing phenylalanine or tryptophan.

v_call: TRBV13; j_call: TRBJ1-1; cdr3_aa: ASNRQVTETEAF
v_call: TRBV6-5; j_call: TRBJ2-5; cdr3_aa: ASSPPGGLGETQY
v_call: TRBV4-2; j_call: TRBJ1-5; cdr3_aa: ASSRTGRNQPQH
v_call: TRBV7-2; j_call: TRBJ1-2; cdr3_aa: ASGERGHAYGYT
v_call: TRBV6-5; j_call: TRBJ1-2; cdr3_aa: ASRQQGLKGYT
v_call: TRBV5-4; j_call: TRBJ1-1; cdr3_aa: ASSFQGATTEAF
v_call: TRBV7-9; j_call: TRBJ2-1; cdr3_aa: ASGLAGGTGYNEQF
v_call: TRBV2; j_call: TRBJ1-2; cdr3_aa: ASRGRLGTDLYGYT
v_call: TRBV18; j_call: TRBJ1-3; cdr3_aa: ASSPPGTGRGNTIY
v_call: TRBV19; j_call: TRBJ2-1; cdr3_aa: ASSIGTWRDNEQF
v_call: TRBV29-1; j_call: TRBJ2-7; cdr3_aa: SVVLTYEQY
v_call: TRBV4-3; j_call: TRBJ1-2; cdr3_aa: ASTLPGGRYGYT
v_call: TRBV27; j_call: TRBJ1-1; cdr3_aa: ASSLFGQGSNTEAF
v_call: TRBV2; j_call: TRBJ2-1; cdr3_aa: ASSVLTGGDEQF
v_call: TRBV25-1; j_call: TRBJ2-3; cdr3_aa: ASSDGGAGFTDTQY
v_call: TRBV7-2; j_call: TRBJ2-7; cdr3_aa: ASSSGQGPGEQY
v_call: TRBV11-2; j_call: TRBJ2-3; cdr3_aa: ASYRSTDTQY
v_call: TRBV5-6; j_call: TRBJ2-7; cdr3_aa: ASSTGLAGGRHEQY
v_call: TRBV10-3; j_call: TRBJ2-2; cdr3_aa: ATTPRLGAGSGELF
v_call: TRBV7-2; j_call: TRBJ2-3; cdr3_aa: ASSLEVSTDTQY